The next 2 T cell receptor beta chains were all read from a single sample in a study of CD8 T cells in Susac syndrome. When the RNA was reverse transcribed, random hexamers were used with an input of about 0.5 to 1 ug. TCRdb reanalysed the immunoSEQ multiplex PCR reads using MiXCR and keeps one entry per CDR3 protein. The sample includes about 140,000 distinct CDR3 sequences, 95% seen only once; the top ten take about 0.11%. Sequencing was done on a sample of CD4+ T cells from PBMCs. Every receptor here comes from a human donor with multiple sclerosis.

V usage is TRBV7-2 and J usage is TRBJ1-6; D call uncertain. Trimming removed 1 base at V and 5 bases at J, with 15 bases between. The CDR3 length is 17 residues. The germline gives CDR1 SGHTA, CDR2 FQGNSA. CDR3 sequence: CASSLGPVQSNNSPLHF. The CDR3 region has the DNA TGTGCCAGCAGCTTAGGCCCCGTACAGTCAAATAATTCACCCCTCCACTTT.

The DNA of the CDR3 is TGTGCCAGCAGGGCTGGACTAGCGGGAGGGGGCACAGATACGCAGTATTTT. Translation gives CASRAGLAGGGTDTQYF. The rearrangement links TRBV11-2 to TRBJ2-3; 15 bases fit TRBD2. In germline, CDR1 is SGHAT, CDR2 FQNNGV. The CDR3 runs to 17 residues. The V gene end was trimmed by 6 bases and the J gene end by 1 base; junction bases not matched to a gene: 5. Full variable domain (remainder filled in from reference TRBV11-2 and TRBJ2-3): EAGVAQSPRYKIIEKRQSVAFWCNPISGHATLYWYQQILGQGPKLLIQFQNNGVVDDSQLPKDRFSAERLKGVDSTLKIQPAKLEDSAVYLCASRAGLAGGGTDTQYFGPGTRLTVL.